The rows below give T cell receptor beta chains drawn from one sample of a study of response to subunit inactivated influenza vaccine. TCRdb processed the RT-PCR reads anew with MiXCR; each CDR3 protein has one entry. Among 500,000 to 550,000 distinct CDR3 sequences listed, roughly 7.9% were seen once. Sequences were derived from PBMCs from blood, sampled 23 to 25 months after vaccination. These receptors came from a man aged 50 to 75 who received an inactivated influenza vaccine. The CDR3 runs from the conserved cysteine through the conserved F or W. D genes are given only for firm matches. The listing skips clone size in some rows; elsewhere it reads once, few, many or a size class.

clone_size j_call d_call v_call cdr3_nt cdr3_aa
few TRBJ1-1 - TRBV20-1 TGCAGTGCTAGAGATCTGGCAGGGGTTAACACTGAAGCTTTCTTT CSARDLAGVNTEAFF
few TRBJ2-1 TRBD2 TRBV4-3 TGCGCCAGCAGCGCCGGGACTAGCGGAAACTCCTACAATGAGCAGTTCTTC CASSAGTSGNSYNEQFF
- TRBJ1-1 TRBD1 TRBV20-1 TGCAGTCTACCTAGGACAGGGGAGGTTGCAGCTTTCTTT CSLPRTGEVAAFF
many TRBJ2-1 - TRBV9 TGTGCCAGCAGCGTAGGCCTAGCGCCGAATGAGCAGTTCTTC CASSVGLAPNEQFF
few TRBJ2-1 TRBD1 TRBV6-2/TRBV6-3 TGTGCCAGCAGGAAGACAGGGGGCTTCTACAATGAGCAGTTCTTC CASRKTGGFYNEQFF
few TRBJ1-4 - TRBV7-8 TGTGCCAGCAGAAGCACCGTGGGGGAAAAACTGTTTTTT CASRSTVGEKLFF
- TRBJ2-7 - TRBV11-2 TGTGCCAGCAGCTTCACGGGAGTCTACGAGCAGTACTTC CASSFTGVYEQYF
- TRBJ1-2 - TRBV28 TGTGCCAGCAGTTTGACCCGCACTTCCCCCCATGGCTACACCTTC CASSLTRTSPHGYTF
few TRBJ2-6 TRBD1 TRBV5-1 TGCGCCAGCAGCGCGGGACAGGCGGACTCTGGGGCCAACGTCCTGACTTTC CASSAGQADSGANVLTF
- TRBJ2-3 - TRBV15 TGTGCCACCAGCAGAGATGCCTCTGGTACGCAGTATTTT CATSRDASGTQYF
- TRBJ2-1 - TRBV7-2 TGTGCCAGCAGCTTAGCGGGAGCTCCCATTGGGGAGCAGTTCTTC CASSLAGAPIGEQFF
many TRBJ2-5 - TRBV7-9 TGTGCCAGCAGCGTCGACAGTCAAGAGACCCAGTACTTC CASSVDSQETQYF
- TRBJ2-7 TRBD1 TRBV27 TGTGCCAGCAGTTGGACAGGGAGCTCCTACGAGCAGTACTTC CASSWTGSSYEQYF
- TRBJ2-7 TRBD1 TRBV12-5 TGTGCTAGTGGTTTGCCCCGGGACAGGGCCTGGACTAGACCGATTTACGAGCAGTACTTC CASGLPRDRAWTRPIYEQYF
- TRBJ2-7 TRBD1 TRBV28 TGTGCCAGCAGCCCGCCGGACAGGGGCTACGAGCAGTACTTC CASSPPDRGYEQYF
many TRBJ2-2 TRBD2 TRBV10-3 TGTGCCATCAAGGGACTAGCGGGGGACACCGGGGAGCTGTTTTTT CAIKGLAGDTGELFF
- TRBJ1-6 - TRBV4-3 TGCGCCAGCAGCCAACAGGGCCTTAATTCACCCCTCCACTTT CASSQQGLNSPLHF
many TRBJ2-3 - TRBV2 TGTGCCCAACGTTGGGGTTCAGGAGATACGCAGTATTTT CAQRWGSGDTQYF
- TRBJ2-5 - TRBV6-2/TRBV6-3 TGTGCCAGCAGTTACTCGAAAGGGGAGTGGACCCAGTACTTC CASSYSKGEWTQYF
few TRBJ2-1 - TRBV30 TGTGCCTGGAGTGGGAACAATGAGCAGTTCTTC CAWSGNNEQFF
few TRBJ2-2 - TRBV3-1 TGTGCCAGCAGCCAAGGGGGCTCCCTAACCGGGGAGCTGTTTTTT CASSQGGSLTGELFF
many TRBJ1-1 - TRBV2 TGTGCCAGCAGTGGCGCGGGTTCTGAAGCTTTCTTT CASSGAGSEAFF
many TRBJ2-4 TRBD2 TRBV3-1 TGTGCCAGCAGCCAAGCACCAACTAGCGGGCTAGCCAAAAACATTCAGTACTTC CASSQAPTSGLAKNIQYF
few TRBJ2-7 - TRBV7-2 TGTGCCAGCAGCTTCGGGTGGGGCCGTCACCGAACCTACGAGCAGTACTTC CASSFGWGRHRTYEQYF
many TRBJ2-7 TRBD2 TRBV27 TGTGCCAGCAGTTTTATCTCTAGCGGAGGCTCCTACGAGCAGTACTTC CASSFISSGGSYEQYF
few TRBJ2-1 TRBD2 TRBV9 TGTGCCAGCAGCGTAGCTATTGCGGGGGGCCACAATGAGCAGTTCTTC CASSVAIAGGHNEQFF
- TRBJ2-1 - TRBV12-1 TGTGCCAGCAGCTTTGCGGGGGGCTTGAATGAGCAGTTCTTC CASSFAGGLNEQFF
many TRBJ1-2 - TRBV12-3/TRBV12-4 TGTGCCAGCAGTTTTTCATTTGAGGGACATACGCGGCATTATGGCTACACCTTC CASSFSFEGHTRHYGYTF
- TRBJ1-1 - TRBV5-1 TGCGCCAGCAGCTTGGATGCCGGGGTCAGGCCTGAAGCTTTCTTT CASSLDAGVRPEAFF
- TRBJ2-7 TRBD2 TRBV20-1 TGCAGTGCTGAGTCCGGGACTAGCGGGATCTACGAGCAGTACTTC CSAESGTSGIYEQYF
few TRBJ2-7 TRBD2 TRBV20-1 TGCAGTGCTAGAGCTAGCGGGAGGGCCGCGTGGACCTACGAGCAGTACTTC CSARASGRAAWTYEQYF
- TRBJ2-1 - TRBV7-9 TGTGCCAGCAGCGTGGGTGGGAGTACGGGCAATGAGCAGTTCTTC CASSVGGSTGNEQFF
- TRBJ2-7 - TRBV29-1 TGCAGCGCGACCGCCGGGACAAGAAAGGGGGAGCAGTACTTC CSATAGTRKGEQYF
many TRBJ2-5 - TRBV5-1 TGCGCCAGCAGCTCCGGACGGGGTCAAGAGACCCAGTACTTC CASSSGRGQETQYF
- TRBJ2-5 TRBD2 TRBV2 TGTGCCAGCAGCTTTGCGACTAGCGGAGAGACCCAGTACTTC CASSFATSGETQYF
few TRBJ2-2 TRBD1 TRBV6-1 TGTGCCAGCAGCTCAGGGGGCTTCAGGGAGCTGTTTTTT CASSSGGFRELFF
many TRBJ2-1 TRBD2 TRBV11-2 TGTGCCAGCAGAAAAACCGGGACTAGCAATGAGCAGTTCTTC CASRKTGTSNEQFF
- TRBJ1-1 - TRBV18 TGTGCCAGCTCACCGACCAAGGACACCCTGAACACTGAAGCTTTCTTT CASSPTKDTLNTEAFF
many TRBJ2-1 - TRBV6-1 TGTGCCAGCAGCCGGGACCGGAGGCGGGAACGGTCATACAATGAGCAGTTCTTC CASSRDRRRERSYNEQFF
many TRBJ2-7 - TRBV9 TGTGCCAGCAGCGTAGAAGTGGGAGTAGGGTACGAGCAGTACTTC CASSVEVGVGYEQYF
few TRBJ2-7 TRBD1 TRBV4-1 TGCGCCAGCAGCCAAGTGCAGGGGGCCGGGCAGTACTTC CASSQVQGAGQYF
many TRBJ2-2 - TRBV27 TGTGCCAGCAGTTTATACACCGGGGAGCTGTTTTTT CASSLYTGELFF
- TRBJ2-2 - TRBV5-4 TGTGCCAGCAGCGGGGATAGCTACACCGTGGAGCTGTTTTTT CASSGDSYTVELFF
- TRBJ2-2 - TRBV7-2 TGTGCCAGCAGCTTACAGACTACGGGGACCGGGGAGCTGTTTTTT CASSLQTTGTGELFF